This TCR beta chain was recovered during a study of blood T cell repertoires in COVID-19. Some clones are missing from TCRdb's copy, which holds only in-frame ones; the method was immunoSEQ multiplex PCR. Of under 150,000 clones listed, around four fifths are singletons. The CDR3 sequence is 15 residues long. Germline V gene lookup returns CDR1 MGHRA and CDR2 YSYEKL. V lost 1 base, J lost 14 bases, and 18 bases lay in between. Sequences were obtained from peripheral blood. The sequence came from a man older than 75 with acute or convalescent COVID-19. The V call is TRBV4-1, the J call TRBJ1-6; unclear D gene. The DNA of the CDR3 is TGCGCCAGCAGCCAAGGGCTGGGCGCTTTTTTGGCCCTCCACTTT. Its protein is CASSQGLGAFLALHF.